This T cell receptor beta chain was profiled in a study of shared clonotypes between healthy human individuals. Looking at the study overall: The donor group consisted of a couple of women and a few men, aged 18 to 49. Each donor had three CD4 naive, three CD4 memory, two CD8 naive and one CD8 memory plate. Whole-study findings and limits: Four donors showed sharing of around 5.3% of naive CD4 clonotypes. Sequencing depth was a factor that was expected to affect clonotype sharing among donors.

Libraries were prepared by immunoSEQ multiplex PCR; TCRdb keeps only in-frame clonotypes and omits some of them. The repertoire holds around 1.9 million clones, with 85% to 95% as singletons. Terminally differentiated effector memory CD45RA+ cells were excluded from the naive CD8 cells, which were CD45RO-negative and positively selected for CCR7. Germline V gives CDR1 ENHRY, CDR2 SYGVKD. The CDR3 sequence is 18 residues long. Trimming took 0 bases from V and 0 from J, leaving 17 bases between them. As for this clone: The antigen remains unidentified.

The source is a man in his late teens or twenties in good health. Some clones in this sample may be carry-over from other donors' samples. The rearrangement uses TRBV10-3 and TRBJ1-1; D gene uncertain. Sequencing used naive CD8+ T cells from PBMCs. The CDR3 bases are TGTGCCATCAGTGAGTCGATTGCGGTAACCCCCATGAACACTGAAGCTTTCTTT. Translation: CAISESIAVTPMNTEAFF.